This TCR beta chain stems from a study of OX40 agonist ivuxolimab in advanced cancers. On the study more broadly: A partial response was reached by three patients: one with hepatocellular carcinoma and two with cutaneous melanoma.

V dropped 4 bases and J dropped 2 bases, with 11 bases sitting between them. This CDR3 has 14 amino acids. Per the germline V gene, CDR1 is SGHRS and CDR2 is YFSETQ. Whole-study findings and limits: CD8+ T cells (on average) carried more expanded clones than CD4+ T cells.

The table came from immunoSEQ multiplex PCR; TCRdb's copy has only in-frame clones and leaves some out. The sample carries roughly 53,000 clones, 90% recorded once. Autoimmune disease history or systemic immunosuppression meant exclusion. For this clone: Its antigen is currently unknown.

Material: CD4+ or CD8+ T cells sorted from blood, obtained in a trial of the OX40 agonist ivuxolimab. The TCR originated in an adult with an advanced solid tumor such as melanoma, head and neck, liver or kidney cancer. This sequence joins TRBV5-1 and TRBJ2-3; D uncertain. The CDR3 nucleotides read TGCGCCAGCAGCACCGGACCGGCCACAGATACGCAGTATTTT. Its translation is CASSTGPATDTQYF. Full variable domain (rest looked up from reference TRBV5-1 and TRBJ2-3): KAGVTQTPRYLIKTRGQQVTLSCSPISGHRSVSWYQQTPGQGLQFLFEYFSETQRNKGNFPGRFSGRQFSNSRSEMNVSTLELGDSALYLCASSTGPATDTQYFGPGTRLTVL.